This T cell receptor (beta chain) appears in the sequencing data of a study of blood T cell repertoires in COVID-19 (dated by TCRdb to the early 2020s). At the level of the whole study: Samples covering the acute and convalescent phases of COVID-19 were provided by collaborators in the United States, Italy and Spain. The material from the prospective study consisted of cDNA or gDNA derived from T cells, B-cell-depleted T cells, or PBMCs. The dataset comprised deeply sampled blood TCRbeta repertoires from subjects exposed to, actively infected with, or recovered from COVID-19. The repertoires were released in a freely available public database meant as a resource for research on the immune response to SARS-CoV-2. Samples were obtained from the ongoing ImmuneRACE study (first 160 participants) and from 1,254 subjects provided by 6 global collaborators. A de-identified subject ID, COVID-19 status, age in years and sex were almost always included in the sample metadata. Where available, HLA class I and class II types were taken from metadata supplied by the sample provider and were not determined by assay-based typing. Here is what the overall study found, with its caveats: The quantity of clinical and demographic metadata differed by source and by participant and was supplied without curation.

TCRbeta CDR3 regions were amplified from genomic DNA by means of the immunoSEQ Assay, a bias-controlled multiplex PCR. For the original study's pipeline: Within the assay, amplification of reference gene primers was used to estimate how many nucleated cells each sample contained. To quantify the absolute abundance of each unique TCRbeta CDR3 rearrangement, sequence reads were collapsed and filtered. For each sample, productive Simpson clonality was calculated as the square root of Simpson's diversity index over productive rearrangements. In TCRdb, the immuneACCESS table is reduced to in-frame sequences with V and J assigned. These tables do not hold every clone; where another copy was compared, an unresolved V gene accounts for under half, and the others remain unexplained. V and J calls and clone size come straight from that table; D and trimming were deduced from the DNA. In this sample the table shows 100,000 to 150,000 clones, just under 80% of which occur a single time. About 25% of the sample goes to the ten largest clones.

V is clipped by 2 bases and J by 0 bases, and the sequence between their germline boundaries is 5 bases long. The germline V gene (reference sequence) provides CDR1 SGHAT and CDR2 FQDESV. The CDR3 starts with the cysteine, ends with the phenylalanine, and has 14 residues. The DNA shown is the 42-base CDR3, in frame from base 1. Whole blood was collected in K2EDTA tubes by collaborating institutions according to the institutions' own protocols. For TCRbeta analysis, collaborators shipped samples as frozen whole blood, isolated PBMCs, or DNA extracted from either of those sample types. As for this clone: The antigen this receptor binds is unknown. Base qualities are not at hand, and no much larger clone is one base apart.

Input material: peripheral blood. The TCR comes from a human donor in a cohort sampled during active COVID-19. This chain joins TRBV11-1 to TRBJ1-5; no confident D gene assignment can be made. The CDR3 region has the sequence CASSLTSSNQPQHF. The DNA reads as follows: TGTGCCAGCAGCTTAACCAGTAGCAATCAGCCCCAGCATTTT.